Listed here is a single T cell receptor beta chain. The sample is drawn from a study of graft-versus-host responses after intestinal transplantation. The CDR3 is 18 residues long. Germline V gene sequence: CDR1 SEHNR, CDR2 FQNEAQ (reference sequence). Trimming at V came to 0 bases and at J to 4 bases, leaving 5 bases not matched to a gene. Here immunoSEQ multiplex PCR was the method, and the copy in TCRdb shows in-frame clones only, minus some. Of about 7,200 clones detected, roughly 25% appear once; the ten largest clones hold 3.5% to 5.5%. The V and J genes are TRBV7-9 and TRBJ2-2; the match to TRBD2 covers 13 bases. The sequence was obtained from a human patient who was an organ donor for intestinal transplantation. The source material was alloreactive CD4+ T cells from a mixed lymphocyte reaction culture, sampled before transplantation. Subset described: CFSE-low proliferating T cells sorted from roughly 6-day pre-transplant mixed lymphocyte reaction (GvH or HvG direction). CDR3 DNA: TGTGCCAGCAGCTTAGCGCTACTAGCGGGAGGGGGCACCGGGGAGCTGTTTTTT. Protein sequence: CASSLALLAGGGTGELFF.